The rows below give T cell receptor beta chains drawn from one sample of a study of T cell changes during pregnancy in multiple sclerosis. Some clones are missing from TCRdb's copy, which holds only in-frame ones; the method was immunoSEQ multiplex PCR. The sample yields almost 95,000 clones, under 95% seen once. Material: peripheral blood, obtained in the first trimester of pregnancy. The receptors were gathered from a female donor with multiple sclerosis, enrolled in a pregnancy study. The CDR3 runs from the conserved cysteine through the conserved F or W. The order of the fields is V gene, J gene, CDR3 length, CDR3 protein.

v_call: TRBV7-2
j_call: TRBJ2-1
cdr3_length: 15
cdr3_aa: CASSLAVSDYNEQFF

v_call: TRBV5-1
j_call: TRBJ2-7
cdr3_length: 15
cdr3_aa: CASSLGPSASYEQYF

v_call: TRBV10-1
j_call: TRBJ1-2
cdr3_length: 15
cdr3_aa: CASSGGVDRVNGYTF

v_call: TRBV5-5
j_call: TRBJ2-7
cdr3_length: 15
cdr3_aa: CASSLVSGATYEQYF

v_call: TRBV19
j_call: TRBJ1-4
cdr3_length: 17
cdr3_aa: CASSLSPDRGSNEKLFF

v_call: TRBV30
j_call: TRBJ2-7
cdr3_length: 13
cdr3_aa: CAWSDRLSYEQYF

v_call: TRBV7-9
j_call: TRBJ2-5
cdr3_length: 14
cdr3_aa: CASSLIRGKETQYF

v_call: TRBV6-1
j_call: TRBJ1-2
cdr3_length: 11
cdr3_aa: CASGGGSGYTF

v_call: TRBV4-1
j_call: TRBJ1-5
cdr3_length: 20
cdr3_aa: CASSLFPRDRALGSNQPQHF

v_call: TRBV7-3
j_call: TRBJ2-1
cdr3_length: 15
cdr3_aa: CASSGGLAGNDEQFF

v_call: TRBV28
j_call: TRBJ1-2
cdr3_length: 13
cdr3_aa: CASRGEGYRGYTF

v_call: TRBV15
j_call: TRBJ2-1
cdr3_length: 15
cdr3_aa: CATSRGGRAHNEQFF

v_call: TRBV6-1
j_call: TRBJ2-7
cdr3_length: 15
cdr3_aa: CASSALAGSSYEQYF

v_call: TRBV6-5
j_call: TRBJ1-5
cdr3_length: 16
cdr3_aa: CASSSILGGKNQPQHF

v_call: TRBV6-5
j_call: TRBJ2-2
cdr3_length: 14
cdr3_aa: CASSSGQFTGELFF

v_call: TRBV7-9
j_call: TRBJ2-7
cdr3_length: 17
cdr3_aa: CASSFADGLAGDYEQYF

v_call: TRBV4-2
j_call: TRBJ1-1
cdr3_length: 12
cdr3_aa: CASTRENTEAFF

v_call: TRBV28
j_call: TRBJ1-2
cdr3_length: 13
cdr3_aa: CASSPRTVKGYTF

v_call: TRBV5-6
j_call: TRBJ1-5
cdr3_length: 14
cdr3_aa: CASSPGCKYQPQHF